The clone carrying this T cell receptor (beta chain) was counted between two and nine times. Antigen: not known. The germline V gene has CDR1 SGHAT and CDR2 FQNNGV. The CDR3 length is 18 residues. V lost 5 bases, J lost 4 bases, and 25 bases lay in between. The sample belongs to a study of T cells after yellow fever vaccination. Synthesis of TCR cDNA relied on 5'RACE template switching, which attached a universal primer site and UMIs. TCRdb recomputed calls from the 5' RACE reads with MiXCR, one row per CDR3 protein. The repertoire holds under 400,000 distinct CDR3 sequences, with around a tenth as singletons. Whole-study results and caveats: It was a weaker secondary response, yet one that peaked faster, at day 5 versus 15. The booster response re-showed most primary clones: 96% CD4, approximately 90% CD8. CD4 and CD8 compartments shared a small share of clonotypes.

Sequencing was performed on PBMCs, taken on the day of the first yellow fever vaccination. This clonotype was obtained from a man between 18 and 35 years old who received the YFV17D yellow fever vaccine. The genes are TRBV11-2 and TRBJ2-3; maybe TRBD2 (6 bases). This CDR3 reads CASSPPRGLPLGADTQYF. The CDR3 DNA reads TGTGCCAGCAGCCCCCCCCGGGGACTGCCCCTTGGTGCAGATACGCAGTATTTT.